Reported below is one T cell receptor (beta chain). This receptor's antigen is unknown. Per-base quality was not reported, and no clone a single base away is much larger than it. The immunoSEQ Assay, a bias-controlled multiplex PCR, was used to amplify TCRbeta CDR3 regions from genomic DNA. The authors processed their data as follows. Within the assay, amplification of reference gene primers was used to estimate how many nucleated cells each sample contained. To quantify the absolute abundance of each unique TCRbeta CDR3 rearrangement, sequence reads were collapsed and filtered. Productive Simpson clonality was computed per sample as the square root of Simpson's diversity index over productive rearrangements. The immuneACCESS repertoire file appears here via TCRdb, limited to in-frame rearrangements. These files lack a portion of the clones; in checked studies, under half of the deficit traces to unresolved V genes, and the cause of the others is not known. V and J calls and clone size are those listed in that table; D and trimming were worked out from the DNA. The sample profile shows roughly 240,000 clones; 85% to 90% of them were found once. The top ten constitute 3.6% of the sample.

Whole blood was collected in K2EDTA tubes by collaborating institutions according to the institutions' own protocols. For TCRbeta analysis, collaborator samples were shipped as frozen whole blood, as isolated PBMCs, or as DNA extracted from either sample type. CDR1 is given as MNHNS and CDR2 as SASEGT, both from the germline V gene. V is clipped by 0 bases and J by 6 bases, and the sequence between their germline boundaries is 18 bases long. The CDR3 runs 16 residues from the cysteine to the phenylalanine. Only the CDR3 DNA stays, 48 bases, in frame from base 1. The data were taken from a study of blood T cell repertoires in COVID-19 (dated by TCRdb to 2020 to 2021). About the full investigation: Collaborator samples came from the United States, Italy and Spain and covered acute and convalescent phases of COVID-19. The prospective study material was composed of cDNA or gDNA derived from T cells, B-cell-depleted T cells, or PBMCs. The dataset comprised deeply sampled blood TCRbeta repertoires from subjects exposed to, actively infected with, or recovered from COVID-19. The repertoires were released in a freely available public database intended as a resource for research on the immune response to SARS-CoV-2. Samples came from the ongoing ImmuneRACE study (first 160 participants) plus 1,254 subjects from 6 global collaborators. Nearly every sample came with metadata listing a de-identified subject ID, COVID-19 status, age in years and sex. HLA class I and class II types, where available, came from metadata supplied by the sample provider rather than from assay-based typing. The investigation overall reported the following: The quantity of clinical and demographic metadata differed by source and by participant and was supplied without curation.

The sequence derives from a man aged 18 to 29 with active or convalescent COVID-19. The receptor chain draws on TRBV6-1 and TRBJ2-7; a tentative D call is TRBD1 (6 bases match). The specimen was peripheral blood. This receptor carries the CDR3 CASSEARGRDTIEQYF. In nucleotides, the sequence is TGTGCCAGCAGTGAAGCGCGAGGTAGGGACACTATCGAGCAGTACTTC.